The clone carrying this T cell receptor (beta chain) was seen many times. The antigen remains unidentified. Trimming cost V 7 bases and J 0 bases, with 4 bases left between them. Germline V gene data show CDR1 as DFQATT and CDR2 as SNEGSKA (reference sequence). The CDR3 runs 12 residues. The data were taken from a study of response to subunit inactivated influenza vaccine. Study-level results: The authors put forward the suggestion that each seasonal influenza vaccination may bring in only a limited number of new T cells.

TCRdb recomputed calls from the RT-PCR reads with MiXCR, one row per CDR3 protein. This repertoire shows some 640,000 distinct CDR3 sequences, about 15% found once; its top ten account for 6% to 7%. The clonotype originates from a man aged 50-60 years who received an inactivated influenza vaccine. The starting material was PBMCs from blood, obtained 14 days before vaccination. The chain has TRBV20-1 and TRBJ2-6; D is unresolved. CDR3 sequence (DNA): TGCAGTGGGAACTCTGGGGCCAACGTCCTGACTTTC. Translating gives CSGNSGANVLTF.